The sequence of this T cell receptor beta chain was determined in a study of cytomegalovirus exposure and HLA in healthy donors. Vbeta (60) and Jbeta (13) primers were used in the PCR. Sequenced by immunoSEQ multiplex PCR; TCRdb stores in-frame clones only, minus some. The sample has under 150,000 clones, around 76% seen once; the top ten hold 2.5% to 3.5%. The CDR3 runs to 16 residues. Between the trimmed V and J ends, which lost 3 bases and 0 bases, there was a span of 14 bases. Germline lookup yields CDR1 MGHDK and CDR2 SYGVNS. This chain uses TRBV25-1 with TRBJ1-2, with TRBD1 as a possible D gene (5 bases). Sequencing was done on a sample of PBMCs. This receptor was identified in a male donor in good health and CMV-seronegative. CDR3 sequence: CASSEGGRAANYGYTF. The CDR3, as DNA: TGTGCCAGCAGTGAGGGGGGGAGGGCCGCTAACTATGGCTACACCTTC.